A selection of T cell receptor beta chains follows, all from one sample in a study of T cell responses to AZD1222 COVID-19 vaccine. This table comes from immunoSEQ multiplex PCR, and its TCRdb copy is limited to in-frame clones, with some not included. Among around 120,000 clones, around 89% were seen once, and the ten largest hold 7.1%. Sequencing used peripheral blood, obtained 28 days after the second AZD1222 dose. The receptors stem from an adult who received the AZD1222 COVID-19 vaccine. Both conserved end residues are part of each CDR3. A D gene is named only where the DNA matches it firmly. The size field is filled for only some rows; it gives once, few, many or a size class.

>NA|TRBJ1-3|TRBV6-5|NA
TGTGCCAGCAGCCCACCGGTTGGAAACACCATATATTTT
CASSPPVGNTIYF
>NA|TRBJ1-2|TRBV3-1/TRBV3-2|NA
TGTGCCAGCACCCCGGGGGGGGGACCCTATGGCTACACCTTC
CASTPGGGPYGYTF
>TRBD1|TRBJ2-7|TRBV5-6|NA
TGTGCCAGCAGCTACGGGACAGGACTCTACGAGCAGTACTTC
CASSYGTGLYEQYF
>NA|TRBJ2-5|TRBV13|NA
TGTGCCAGCAGCTTAGGGGCAAATGGGGAGACCCAGTACTTC
CASSLGANGETQYF
>NA|TRBJ2-1|TRBV2|NA
TGTGCCAGCAGTGAAGTTCTTGGGCTCCGTGAGCAGTTCTTC
CASSEVLGLREQFF
>NA|TRBJ1-1|TRBV7-7|few
TGTGCTAGCAGCCACGGACCCAACACTGAAGCTTTCTTT
CASSHGPNTEAFF
>NA|TRBJ1-2|TRBV2|NA
TGTGCCAGCGGGGGTTACTTCGGGGGCTACACCTTC
CASGGYFGGYTF
>TRBD1|TRBJ1-5|TRBV15|NA
TGTGCCACCAGCAGCCCTCTCCAGGGGGCCGGAGGACAGCCCCAGCATTTT
CATSSPLQGAGGQPQHF
>NA|TRBJ1-2|TRBV7-2|NA
TGTGCCAGCAGCTTTTCGTCCGGGTTCTATGGCTACACCTTC
CASSFSSGFYGYTF
>NA|TRBJ2-3|TRBV27|NA
TGTGCCAGCAGGCGCACAGATACGCAGTATTTT
CASRRTDTQYF
>TRBD2|TRBJ2-3|TRBV13|NA
TGTGCTAGCAGCCCACGTTTACTAGCGGGAGGGCCTCATACGCAGTATTTT
CASSPRLLAGGPHTQYF
>NA|TRBJ1-1|TRBV6-1|NA
TGTGCCAGCAGTACCCCCGGGGGCGCGAGGACTGAAGCTTTCTTT
CASSTPGGARTEAFF
>TRBD2|TRBJ2-4|TRBV4-2|NA
TGTGCCAGCAGCCAACCGGGGGGGATGGCCAAAAACATTCAGTACTTC
CASSQPGGMAKNIQYF
>NA|TRBJ2-7|TRBV7-9|NA
TGTGCCAGCAGCGACCAGGGTCCCAAGCAGTACTTC
CASSDQGPKQYF
>NA|TRBJ1-2|TRBV6-6|NA
TGTGCCAGCAACGACGGTTCCCCCGGCTACACCTTC
CASNDGSPGYTF
>NA|TRBJ1-6|TRBV6-5|NA
TGTGCCAGTAAACGGATAAATTCACCCCTCCACTTT
CASKRINSPLHF
>TRBD2|TRBJ2-6|TRBV5-1|NA
TGCGCCAGCGGGGAGGGCAGGGTAGTCGCCGGGGCCAACGTCCTGACTTTC
CASGEGRVVAGANVLTF